The clone carrying this TCR beta chain has a handful of counts. This sample is drawn from a study of molecular identifiers for immune sequencing clone quantification. One entry per CDR3 protein results from TCRdb running MiXCR on the PCR reads. The table records approximately 630,000 distinct CDR3 sequences, roughly 27% of them present only once. The germline gives CDR1 MNHEY, CDR2 SVGEGT. V was clipped by 3 bases and J by 3 bases, with 18 bases between them. The CDR3 runs 16 residues. This chain uses TRBV6-2 or TRBV6-3 with TRBJ2-7, with D tentatively TRBD2 (6 bases). The sequence was obtained from a human donor in good health. Some libraries in this study had Jurkat cell RNA spiked in. The sequencing input was naive CD8+ T cells from blood, with Jurkat cell RNA spiked in. Subset indicated: FACS-sorted CD8+CD4-CCR7+CD45RA+ naive T cells. The CDR3 loop reads CASSYPKGRGLYEQYF. The CDR3 DNA reads TGTGCCAGCAGTTATCCTAAAGGAAGGGGACTCTACGAGCAGTACTTC.